One and the same sample provided the 13 T cell receptor beta chains below, sequenced in a study of Graves' ophthalmopathy and Graves' hyperthyroidism. Researchers took RNA transcripts and amplified TCR beta CDR3 regions from them. HTBI primers were used in a first-round RT-PCR, which preceded a second-round multiplex PCR. TCRdb redid the calling of the multiplex PCR reads with MiXCR, one entry per CDR3 protein. Of more than 1,000,000 distinct CDR3 sequences detected, about 35% appear once; the ten largest clones hold approximately 12%. The sequencing input was peripheral blood or thyroid tissue (not recorded which). Receptor source: an adult man with Graves' hyperthyroidism.

This clonotype was counted ten times or more. The chain is built from TRBV11-2 and TRBJ2-7; 10 bases are shared with TRBD2. This CDR3 has 14 residues. V shed 6 bases and J 2 bases; nucleotides not matched to a gene: 4. The germline gives CDR1 SGHAT, CDR2 FQNNGV. CDR3 in DNA: TGTGCCAGCAGGCCTAGCGGGAGCACCTACGAGCAGTACTTC. Translation gives CASRPSGSTYEQYF.

This clonotype was recorded many times. The chain uses TRBV20-1 and TRBJ1-5; 7 positions agree with TRBD1. The CDR3 consists of 14 residues. Germline V gene sequence: CDR1 DFQATT, CDR2 SNEGSKA (reference sequence). Losses at the gene ends were 3 bases for V and 4 bases for J; bases not matched to a gene: 6. The CDR3 region has the DNA TGCAGTGCTAGTTATTCAGGGGGAAATCAGCCCCAGCATTTT. Translated, it gives CSASYSGGNQPQHF.

This clonotype was counted many times. This rearrangement joins TRBV25-1 to TRBJ1-3, with D unresolved. The CDR3 extends over 16 amino acids. Per germline, CDR1 MGHDK and CDR2 SYGVNS. V was cut by 1 base and J by 0 bases, with 10 bases left in between. CDR3 sequence (DNA): TGTGCCAGCAGTGAATTGGAATGGAACTCTGGAAACACCATATATTTT. The encoded protein is CASSELEWNSGNTIYF. Full variable domain (missing parts from reference TRBV25-1 and TRBJ1-3): EADIYQTPRYLVIGTGKKITLECSQTMGHDKMYWYQQDPGMELHLIHYSYGVNSTEKGDLSSESTVSRIRTEHFPLTLESARPSHTSQYLCASSELEWNSGNTIYFGEGSWLTVV.

This clonotype was recorded at least ten times. This sequence joins TRBV9 and TRBJ2-2; no definite D call. This CDR3 has 14 residues. Germline CDR1 is SGDLS and CDR2 is YYNGEE. V gave up 1 base and J gave up 2 bases, with 6 bases separating them. The DNA for the CDR3 is TGTGCCAGCAGCGTAATGGATAACACCGGGGAGCTGTTTTTT. Encoded protein: CASSVMDNTGELFF.

To note about this clonotype: A much larger clone differs from this one at a single base, so this may be a read error. This chain joins TRBV24-1 and TRBJ2-7, with D tentatively TRBD2 (5 bases). The CDR3 length is 12 residues. V lost 7 bases to trimming and J lost 3 bases, with 9 bases between them. In germline, CDR1 is KGHDR, CDR2 SFDVKD. The CDR3: CATSPGDYEQYF. For the CDR3, the DNA is TGTGCCACCAGCCCCGGGGACTACGAGCAGTACTTC.

There are many counts of this clonotype. This sequence joins TRBV4-3 and TRBJ1-2, with D possibly TRBD1 on 6 matching bases. The CDR3 is made up of 14 amino acids. The V end was cut by 1 base, the J end by 4 bases, with 10 bases between. Germline assignment: CDR1 LGHNA and CDR2 YSLEER. CDR3 sequence reads: CASSQVGQPYGYTF. The DNA for the CDR3 is TGCGCCAGCAGCCAAGTAGGACAGCCCTATGGCTACACCTTC.

This clonotype was detected ten times or more. The rearrangement links TRBV13 to TRBJ1-1, with TRBD1 as a possible D gene (6 bases). Germline values: CDR1 PRHDT, CDR2 FYEKMQ (reference sequence). Trimming pared 5 bases from V and 7 bases from J, leaving 11 bases between. The CDR3 has 12 residues. This CDR3 reads CASSRTDHEAFF. CDR3 bases: TGTGCCAGCAGCCGGACAGACCATGAAGCTTTCTTT. Full variable domain (missing parts from reference TRBV13 and TRBJ1-1): AAGVIQSPRHLIKEKRETATLKCYPIPRHDTVYWYQQGPGQDPQFLISFYEKMQSDKGSIPDRFSAQQFSDYHSELNMSSLELGDSALYFCASSRTDHEAFFGQGTRLTVV.

In its sample, this clonotype was seen a few times. V is TRBV2 and J is TRBJ1-1, with D unclear. Trimming cost V 4 bases and J 4 bases, with 16 bases left between them. There are 15 residues in the CDR3. The V gene's germline CDR1 is SNHLY and CDR2 FYNNEI. The CDR3, as DNA: TGTGCCAGCAGTGTGGGGTCCCGGCCAGGCACTGAAGCTTTCTTT. Its translation: CASSVGSRPGTEAFF.

This clonotype was seen many times. This chain joins TRBV24-1 and TRBJ1-5; D is ambiguous. The V and J ends lost 3 bases and 4 bases respectively, with 15 bases between them. This CDR3 has 16 amino acids. Germline CDR1 is KGHDR and CDR2 is SFDVKD. The CDR3 nucleotides read TGTGCCACCAGTGATAACCGTGGGGAGCTGAATCAGCCCCAGCATTTT. It translates to CATSDNRGELNQPQHF.

In the case of this clonotype: This may be a read error, as it is one base from a much larger clone. V and J are TRBV5-1 and TRBJ1-2; D remains unclear. From germline, CDR1 is SGHRS and CDR2 YFSETQ. V was trimmed by 7 bases and J by 5 bases, leaving 15 bases between them. The CDR3 is 13 residues long. CDR3 residues: CASGPRSPYGYTF. The CDR3, as DNA: TGCGCCAGCGGCCCTAGATCACCGTATGGCTACACCTTC.

A note on this clonotype: A read error is possible here, since a much larger clone lies one base away. This chain uses TRBV9 with TRBJ2-7, with TRBD1 matching 9 bases. The CDR3 runs to 14 residues. Germline CDR1 reads SGDLS; CDR2 reads YYNGEE. The CDR3 loop reads CVSSVGTGRYEQYF. The DNA of the CDR3 is TGTGTCAGCAGCGTAGGGACAGGGCGGTACGAGCAGTACTTC.

There are many counts of this clonotype. This chain uses TRBV29-1 with TRBJ1-1; D remains ambiguous. V was shortened by 0 bases and J by 0 bases, with 11 bases between the two germline ends. Per germline, CDR1 SQVTM and CDR2 ANQGSEA. The CDR3 covers 15 residues. CDR3 nucleotide sequence: TGCAGCGTTGAAGATAAGAGAGTTTTGAACACTGAAGCTTTCTTT. Its protein is CSVEDKRVLNTEAFF.

With respect to this clonotype: At one boundary the junction diverges from the germline segment, which might be a read error. The V and J genes are TRBV15 and TRBJ2-6; D assignment may be TRBD1 or TRBD2 (5 bases each). This CDR3 is 10 amino acids long. The V gene's germline CDR1 is LNHNV and CDR2 YYDKDF (reference sequence). The CDR3: CATGGNVLTF. CDR3 bases: TGTGCCACCGGGGGCAACGTCCTGACTTTC.